These T cell receptor beta chains were read from a single sample in a study of cytomegalovirus exposure and HLA in healthy donors. The data were produced by immunoSEQ multiplex PCR, yet TCRdb's version contains in-frame clones alone and is incomplete. The sample has about 200,000 clones, roughly nine tenths seen once. Input material: PBMCs. The source of these receptors is a boy younger than 10 in good health and CMV-seronegative. Both conserved end residues are part of each CDR3. Clone size appears in some rows only: once, few, many, or a class for an expanded clone.

NA	15	TRBV7-9	TRBJ2-2	CATKTETLNTGELFF
NA	15	TRBV7-3	TRBJ2-1	CASSLTGGLVGEQFF
NA	14	TRBV4-1	TRBJ2-4	CASSQDYRGDIQYF
NA	14	TRBV7-9	TRBJ1-1	CASSLEGANTEAFF
NA	15	TRBV19	TRBJ2-7	CASTIGGTGSYEQYF
once	17	TRBV15	TRBJ2-1	CATSRGDSQGLGNEQFF
NA	16	TRBV5-1	TRBJ2-1	CASSLAASGSSGEQFF
NA	11	TRBV9	TRBJ1-1	CASSDRTGTFF
NA	12	TRBV5-6	TRBJ1-6	CASSQSLSPLHF
NA	16	TRBV25-1	TRBJ1-6	CASSEFGQGKGSPLHF
NA	13	TRBV28	TRBJ2-5	CASSLRSRETQYF
NA	13	TRBV14	TRBJ2-3	CASSQVYRDTQYF
NA	15	TRBV5-6	TRBJ2-3	CASSLGVVVKDTQYF
NA	17	TRBV7-9	TRBJ1-3	CASSPGTGRSSGNTIYF
NA	13	TRBV28	TRBJ1-1	CASRRQGNTEAFF
NA	14	TRBV19	TRBJ1-1	CASSTRQGLTEAFF
NA	13	TRBV5-6	TRBJ1-1	CASSLATGGRAFF
NA	14	TRBV28	TRBJ2-7	CASLPAGIPYEQYF
NA	14	TRBV7-2	TRBJ2-1	CASSPDLLYNEQFF
NA	14	TRBV5-1	TRBJ1-6	CASSLGQETSPLHF
once	15	TRBV5-1	TRBJ1-6	CASSHTQGVNSPLHF
NA	12	TRBV30	TRBJ2-7	CALESIAKEQYF
NA	13	TRBV5-1	TRBJ2-2	CASSREMTGELFF
NA	18	TRBV4-1	TRBJ2-3	CASSTPQQGPSSTDTQYF
NA	16	TRBV19	TRBJ1-4	CASTPVGGLTNEKLFF
NA	14	TRBV14	TRBJ2-1	CASSQPDSYNEQFF
NA	17	TRBV4-1	TRBJ2-2	CASSQGRTGPLTGELFF
once	14	TRBV11-1	TRBJ2-1	CASSLTDKNNEQFF
once	12	TRBV6-1	TRBJ2-1	CASSPTGDEQFF
NA	13	TRBV19	TRBJ2-7	CASSMGLVYEQYF
NA	15	TRBV2	TRBJ1-5	CASRADTMGGQPQHF
NA	12	TRBV7-9	TRBJ2-7	CASSLTEYEQYF